This T cell receptor (beta chain) was profiled in a study of human T cells and chemical hapten exposure. About the study: Sensitization employed 2% DPC on about 2 cm by about 2 cm of upper inner arm skin. After 6 days, upper back 0.01% DPC patch tests were scored.

Unique molecular identifiers were attached to individual cDNA molecules within the library. TCRdb passed the RACE reads through MiXCR, listing each CDR3 protein once. The data show some 30,000 distinct CDR3 sequences, more than 5% seen once. The V gene lost 5 bases and the J gene lost 0 bases, with 5 bases spanning the gap. Germline V gives CDR1 SGHTA, CDR2 FQGNSA. The CDR3 is made up of 14 amino acids. Documented time point: patch test 3, about 24 weeks after DPC sensitization. Treatment here: therapeutic diphenylcyclopropenone sensitization with weekly scalp DPC. Unfractionated whole blood yielded total RNA. This clonotype was recorded at least ten times.

The clonotype was recovered from a man under 40 with alopecia areata. Some clones in this sample may be carry-over from other donors' samples. This specimen consisted of whole blood, obtained in connection with sensitization to the hapten diphenylcyclopropenone (DPC). The chain recombines TRBV7-2 with TRBJ2-6; D not certain. In nucleotides, the CDR3 is TGTGCCAGCAGCCAGCCCTCTGGGGCCAACGTCCTGACTTTC. Residues: CASSQPSGANVLTF.